These T cell receptor beta chains were read from a single sample in a study of early T cells in non-severe SARS-CoV-2 infection. TCRdb independently ran MiXCR on the 5' RACE reads; one entry per CDR3 protein. The sample records around 89,000 distinct CDR3 sequences, roughly 14% being singletons. The sequenced sample was whole blood. The origin of the receptors is an adult who was a healthcare worker with PCR-confirmed SARS-CoV-2 infection or an uninfected control (not recorded which). CDR3s include the opening cysteine and the closing phenylalanine or tryptophan. A D gene is named only where the DNA matches it firmly. Where a row states a size, it is once, few, many or the class of an expanded clone; other rows omit it.

TRBV7-3	few	TRBD1	TRBJ2-2	TGTGCCAGCAGCATATACCACAGGGGCACCGGGGAGCTGTTTTTT	CASSIYHRGTGELFF
TRBV6-1	many	NA	TRBJ2-5	TGTGCCAGCATTCTAGGGGCGGGGACCCAGTACTTC	CASILGAGTQYF
TRBV28	few	NA	TRBJ1-5	TGTGCCAGCAGTTTTCGAGGGAGGGAGCAGCCCCAGCATTTT	CASSFRGREQPQHF
TRBV4-2	few	NA	TRBJ1-3	TGTGCCAGCAGCCAAGATGCAGGGGAAGGTGGAAACACCATATATTTT	CASSQDAGEGGNTIYF
TRBV12-3/TRBV12-4	many	TRBD1	TRBJ1-2	TGTGCCAGCACCCCGACAGGGGGCGGCTATGGCTACACCTTC	CASTPTGGGYGYTF
TRBV20-1	few	NA	TRBJ2-5	TGCAGTGCCCTGAGACCAGAGACCCAGTACTTC	CSALRPETQYF
TRBV30	NA	TRBD1	TRBJ1-6	TGTGCCTGGGTACAGGGGAATAATTCACCCCTCCACTTT	CAWVQGNNSPLHF
TRBV5-1	few	NA	TRBJ2-3	TGCGCCAGCAGCTTGGGTCTAGGCGCAGATACGCAGTATTTT	CASSLGLGADTQYF
TRBV29-1	NA	NA	TRBJ2-2	TGCAGCGTTTACGGGCAGGGACACACCGGGGAGCTGTTTTTT	CSVYGQGHTGELFF
TRBV11-2	few	NA	TRBJ2-5	TGTGCCAGCAACGGATTGGGAAGACAAGAGACCCAGTACTTC	CASNGLGRQETQYF
TRBV10-3	NA	TRBD1	TRBJ1-6	TGTGCCATCAGTGAGTCGGACAGGGCTTCACCCCTCCACTTT	CAISESDRASPLHF
TRBV28	NA	TRBD1	TRBJ1-2	TGTGCCAGCAGCTACCCGGACAGGGCTGGCTACACCTTC	CASSYPDRAGYTF
TRBV6-5	NA	NA	TRBJ2-2	TGTGCTGCCCGGGGGACGAACACCGGGGAGCTGTTTTTT	CAARGTNTGELFF
TRBV18	few	TRBD2	TRBJ2-3	TGTGCCAGCTCTAGCGGGGCCGACACAGATACGCAGTATTTT	CASSSGADTDTQYF
TRBV7-2	NA	TRBD1	TRBJ1-5	TGTGCCAGCAGCCTAGACAGGGACAATCAGCCCCAGCATTTT	CASSLDRDNQPQHF
TRBV30	few	TRBD1	TRBJ2-5	TGTGCCTGGAGCGCCGGGACAGGGATGGAGACCCAGTACTTC	CAWSAGTGMETQYF
TRBV12-3/TRBV12-4	NA	TRBD2	TRBJ2-5	TGTGCCAGCAGTTTTGGGCAAGAGCGGGGGGGCCGCGAGACCCAGTACTTC	CASSFGQERGGRETQYF
TRBV12-3/TRBV12-4	few	NA	TRBJ1-1	TGTGCCAGCAGTGAACAGGGTACTGAAGCTTTCTTT	CASSEQGTEAFF
TRBV20-1	NA	TRBD2	TRBJ2-1	TGCAGTGCTAGTGTAAGGCCGGGACTAGCGGGGGGGCATTTCTACAATGAGCAGTTCTTC	CSASVRPGLAGGHFYNEQFF
TRBV5-6	NA	NA	TRBJ2-5	TGTGCCAGCCGCGAGGCGGGGGCCAGAGAGACCCAGTACTTC	CASREAGARETQYF
TRBV12-5	few	NA	TRBJ1-2	TGTGCTAGTGGTTTGGGGACGCGGGACTATGGCTACACCTTC	CASGLGTRDYGYTF
TRBV29-1	few	TRBD1	TRBJ1-2	TGCAGCGTTGAGGCCCAGGGGGCTTATGGCTACACCTTC	CSVEAQGAYGYTF
TRBV24-1	few	TRBD1	TRBJ2-3	TGTGCCACCAGTGGGAGGACAGGGGGCACAGATACGCAGTATTTT	CATSGRTGGTDTQYF
TRBV5-4	few	TRBD2	TRBJ2-2	TGTGCCAGCAGCCCCCGGGGAGGGTCCGGGGAGCTGTTTTTT	CASSPRGGSGELFF
TRBV20-1	many	NA	TRBJ2-3	TGCAGTGCCTCCCCTGCCGGGGGGCTTCTCTATACAGATACGCAGTATTTT	CSASPAGGLLYTDTQYF
TRBV10-2	few	NA	TRBJ1-4	TGCGCCAGCAGTGAGCCCGCTTACAGGGACGGCGGTGAAAAACTGTTTTTT	CASSEPAYRDGGEKLFF
TRBV12-3/TRBV12-4	NA	TRBD2	TRBJ2-3	TGTGCCAGATCCACCGGGGGGGCCCTTGATACGCAGTATTTT	CARSTGGALDTQYF
TRBV21-1	NA	NA	TRBJ1-3	TGTGCCAGCAGCACCAGGGGGCCTGGAAACACCATATATTTT	CASSTRGPGNTIYF
TRBV19	NA	NA	TRBJ2-2	TGTGCCACCCAGGCGTATTCGGGCACCGGGGAGCTGTTTTTT	CATQAYSGTGELFF
TRBV12-3/TRBV12-4	NA	NA	TRBJ1-1	TGTGCCAGCAGACACCTGGGCATATTGAACACTGAAGCTTTCTTT	CASRHLGILNTEAFF
TRBV1	few	NA	TRBJ2-3	TGCACCAGCAGTCATCTCAAGGGACTAGCGGGGAATTTATTCACAGATACGCAGTATTTT	CTSSHLKGLAGNLFTDTQYF
TRBV10-2	many	NA	TRBJ1-2	TGCGCCAGCAGTGAGGGTCCTAACTATGGCTACACCTTC	CASSEGPNYGYTF
TRBV9	few	NA	TRBJ2-2	TGTGCCAGCAGTCCAGGTCACGGGGAGCTGTTTTTT	CASSPGHGELFF
TRBV30	NA	NA	TRBJ2-3	TGTGCCTGGACCGAGGTACAGACCACAGATACGCAGTATTTT	CAWTEVQTTDTQYF
TRBV5-4	NA	NA	TRBJ2-5	TGTGCCAGCAGCTTGAGTGAACCCGACGGGGGAGAGACCCAGTACTTC	CASSLSEPDGGETQYF
TRBV28	NA	TRBD1	TRBJ2-3	TGTGCCAGCAGTTCCCCCGGGACAGATTTTCCAGATACGCAGTATTTT	CASSSPGTDFPDTQYF
TRBV6-5	many	NA	TRBJ1-5	TGTGCCAGCAGGCAAGGGGGACCGGCTTTTGGGCCCCAGCATTTT	CASRQGGPAFGPQHF
TRBV27	NA	NA	TRBJ1-2	TGTGCCAGCAGTCCCGGGAATGGCTACACCTTC	CASSPGNGYTF
TRBV20-1	NA	TRBD2	TRBJ2-1	TGCAGTGCTGTTGGGACTAGCGGGGACAATGAGCAGTTCTTC	CSAVGTSGDNEQFF
TRBV14	NA	TRBD1	TRBJ1-4	TGTGCCAGCAGCCGAGCCAGGAACAGGGGGGAGAAACTGTTTTTT	CASSRARNRGEKLFF
TRBV5-1	NA	NA	TRBJ1-2	TGCGCCAGCAGCTACCTGCGGGGAACCCTTTGGGGCTACACCTTC	CASSYLRGTLWGYTF